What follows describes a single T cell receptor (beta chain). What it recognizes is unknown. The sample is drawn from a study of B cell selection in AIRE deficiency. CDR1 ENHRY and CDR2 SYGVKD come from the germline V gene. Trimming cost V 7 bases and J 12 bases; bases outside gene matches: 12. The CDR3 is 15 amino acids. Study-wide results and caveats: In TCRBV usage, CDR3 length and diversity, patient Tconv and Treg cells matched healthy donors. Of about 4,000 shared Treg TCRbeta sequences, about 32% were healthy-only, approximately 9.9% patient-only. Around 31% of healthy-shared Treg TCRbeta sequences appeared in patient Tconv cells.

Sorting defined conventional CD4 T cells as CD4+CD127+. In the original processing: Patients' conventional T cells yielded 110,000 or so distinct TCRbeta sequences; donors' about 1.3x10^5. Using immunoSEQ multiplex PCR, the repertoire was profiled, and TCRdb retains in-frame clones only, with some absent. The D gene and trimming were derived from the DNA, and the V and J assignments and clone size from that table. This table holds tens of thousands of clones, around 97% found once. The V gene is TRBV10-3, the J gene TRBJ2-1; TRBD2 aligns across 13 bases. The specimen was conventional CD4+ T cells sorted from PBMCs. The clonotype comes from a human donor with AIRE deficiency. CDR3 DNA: TGTGCCATCATTGAAGGACTAGCGGGAGTACCTGCGCAGTTCTTC. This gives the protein CAIIEGLAGVPAQFF.